This TCR beta chain was profiled in a study of spatial heterogeneity in lung cancer. Study in general: Raw reads contained each unique TCR and UMI combination more than ten times on average. Study observations and caveats: Tumoral mutation counts were tracked by counts of expanded intratumoral alpha and beta TCRs. The recorded estimate of tumor T cell coverage is 6% to 9% for alpha chains and roughly 13% for beta chains.

This CDR3 has 12 amino acids. From germline, CDR1 is SGHTA and CDR2 FQGNSA. V gave up 1 base and J gave up 11 bases, with 10 bases separating them. Time point: sample taken at primary tumor resection. From tumor, nontumor lung or frozen PBMC, whole RNA was taken unsorted for sequencing. By its share, this clonotype is large (0.1 to 1%). Its antigen remains unidentified. Because this beta chain is a stray read in a library intended to capture alpha chains, its abundance should not be given much weight. Every TCR cDNA molecule bore a unique molecular identifier. One entry per CDR3 protein, called by TCRdb with MiXCR from the 5' RACE reads. The profile shows over 1,000 distinct CDR3 sequences, about 15% of them singletons.

Sequencing was performed on lung tumor tissue, taken at surgery. This chain links TRBV7-2 with TRBJ2-3; D unresolved. This receptor was taken from a female donor with early-stage non-small cell lung cancer. The CDR3 DNA follows: TGTGCCAGCAGCTTAGGACCCATAGGGCAGTATTTT. As protein: CASSLGPIGQYF.